This TCR beta chain was captured by sequencing in a study of T cells in Graves' hyperthyroidism and ophthalmopathy. The sample holds a few counts of this clonotype. TCR beta CDR3 sequences were amplified from RNA transcripts. A set of HTBI primers served as the primers for a first-round RT-PCR of the TCR CDR3. TCRdb ran MiXCR on the multiplex PCR reads and lists one entry per CDR3 protein. The sample shows over 250,000 distinct CDR3 sequences, approximately 23% of them seen only once. The V end was cut by 0 bases, the J end by 0 bases, with 13 bases between. CDR3 size: 16 residues. Germline loops: CDR1 DFQATT, CDR2 SNEGSKA (reference sequence). Exclusion criteria comprised uncontrolled infection, other autoimmune disease, pregnancy or lactation.

The rearrangement uses TRBV20-1 and TRBJ2-3, with D perhaps TRBD2 (6 bases). The source material was blood. This receptor was taken from a man aged 30 to 39 with Graves' ophthalmopathy. The CDR3 here is CSARDRRRGSTDTQYF. CDR3 in DNA: TGCAGTGCTAGAGATCGCAGGCGGGGAAGCACAGATACGCAGTATTTT.